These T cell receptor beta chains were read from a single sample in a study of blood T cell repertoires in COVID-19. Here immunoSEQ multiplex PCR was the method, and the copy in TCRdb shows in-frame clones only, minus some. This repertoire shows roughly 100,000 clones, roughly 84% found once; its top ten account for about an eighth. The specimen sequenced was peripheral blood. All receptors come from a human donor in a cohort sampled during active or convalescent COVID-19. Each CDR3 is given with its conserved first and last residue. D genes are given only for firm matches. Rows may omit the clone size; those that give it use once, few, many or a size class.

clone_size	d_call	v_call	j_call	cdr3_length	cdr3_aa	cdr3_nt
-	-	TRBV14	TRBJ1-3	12	CASSQFRNTIYF	TGTGCCAGCAGCCAGTTCAGAAACACCATATATTTT
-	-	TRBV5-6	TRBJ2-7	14	CASSLERSPYEQYF	TGTGCCAGCAGCTTGGAACGAAGCCCCTACGAGCAGTACTTC
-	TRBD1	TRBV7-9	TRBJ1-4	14	CASSTGQGSEKLFF	TGTGCCAGCAGCACGGGACAGGGTAGTGAAAAACTGTTTTTT
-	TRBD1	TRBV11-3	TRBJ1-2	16	CASSSWDRRTNYGYTF	TGTGCCAGCAGCTCATGGGACAGAAGAACTAACTATGGCTACACCTTC
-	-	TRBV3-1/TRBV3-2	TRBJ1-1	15	CASSRTGVWNTEAFF	TGTGCCAGCAGCCGCACGGGGGTCTGGAACACTGAAGCTTTCTTT
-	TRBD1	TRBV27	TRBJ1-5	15	CASGQDRVSVQPQHF	TGTGCCAGCGGACAGGACAGGGTGTCTGTTCAGCCCCAGCATTTT
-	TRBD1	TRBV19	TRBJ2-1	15	CASSISGTGSYEQFF	TGTGCCAGTAGTATCTCCGGGACAGGGTCGTATGAGCAGTTCTTC
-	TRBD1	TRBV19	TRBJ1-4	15	CASSGRGTGLEKLFF	TGTGCCAGTAGTGGGAGGGGGACAGGGCTTGAAAAACTGTTTTTT
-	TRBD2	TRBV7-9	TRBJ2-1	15	CASARARGGDNEQFF	TGTGCCAGCGCTAGAGCTCGCGGGGGGGATAATGAGCAGTTCTTC
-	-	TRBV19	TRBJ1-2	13	CASSPQGNYGYTF	TGTGCCAGTAGTCCGCAGGGTAACTATGGCTACACCTTC
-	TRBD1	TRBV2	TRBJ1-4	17	CASSELRDRATNEKLFF	TGTGCCAGCAGTGAGCTCCGGGACAGGGCAACTAATGAAAAACTGTTTTTT
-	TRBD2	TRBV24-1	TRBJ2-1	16	CATSDDSGGDHNEQFF	TGTGCCACCAGTGATGATAGCGGGGGGGACCACAATGAGCAGTTCTTC
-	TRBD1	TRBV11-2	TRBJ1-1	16	CASSSDRGRGNTEAFF	TGTGCCAGCAGCTCAGACAGGGGGCGGGGGAACACTGAAGCTTTCTTT
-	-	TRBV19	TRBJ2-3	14	CASSIGSGADTQYF	TGTGCCAGTAGTATTGGGTCAGGGGCAGATACGCAGTATTTT
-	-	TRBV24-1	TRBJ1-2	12	CATSDRIYGYTF	TGTGCCACCTCGGACAGAATCTATGGCTACACCTTC
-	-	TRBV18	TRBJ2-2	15	CASSPRQTNTGELFF	TGTGCCAGCTCACCACGGCAGACGAACACCGGGGAGCTGTTTTTT
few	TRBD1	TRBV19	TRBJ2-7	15	CASSILGQGHYEQYF	TGTGCCAGTAGTATTCTCGGACAGGGACACTACGAGCAGTACTTC
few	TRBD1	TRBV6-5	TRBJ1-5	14	CAGKTGWMDQPQHF	TGTGCCGGAAAGACAGGGTGGATGGATCAGCCCCAGCATTTT
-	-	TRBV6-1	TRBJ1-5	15	CASSEAPGEGQPQHF	TGTGCCAGCAGTGAAGCGCCGGGAGAGGGACAGCCCCAGCATTTT
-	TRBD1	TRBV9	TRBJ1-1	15	CASSATGDSRTEAFF	TGTGCCAGCAGCGCGACCGGGGACAGTCGGACTGAAGCTTTCTTT
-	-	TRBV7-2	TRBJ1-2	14	CASRPGLANYGYTF	TGTGCCAGCAGACCGGGACTGGCTAACTATGGCTACACCTTC